This TCR beta chain originates from a study of Graves' ophthalmopathy and Graves' hyperthyroidism. Broader study findings: Also, most clonotypes expanded in the thyroid above 0.001 frequency appeared in blood.

The TCR beta CDR3 regions underwent amplification from RNA transcripts. Amplification began with first-round RT-PCR using HTBI primers, then second-round multiplex PCR was performed. TCRdb recomputed calls from the multiplex PCR reads with MiXCR, one row per CDR3 protein. The table has over 200,000 distinct CDR3 sequences, over 25% seen once. This clonotype was detected many times. Its antigen is not identified. The sample consisted of peripheral blood. The receptor was derived from a man aged 50 or older with Graves' ophthalmopathy.

The DNA for the CDR3 is TGCAGCGTTGAAACAGCACGAAATCAGCCCCAGCATTTT. It codes for CSVETARNQPQHF. The chain uses TRBV29-1 and TRBJ1-5; no firm D call. The germline CDR1 and CDR2 sequences are SQVTM and ANQGSEA. Trimming removed 2 bases from V and 4 bases from J, with 9 bases in between. The CDR3 is made up of 13 amino acids.